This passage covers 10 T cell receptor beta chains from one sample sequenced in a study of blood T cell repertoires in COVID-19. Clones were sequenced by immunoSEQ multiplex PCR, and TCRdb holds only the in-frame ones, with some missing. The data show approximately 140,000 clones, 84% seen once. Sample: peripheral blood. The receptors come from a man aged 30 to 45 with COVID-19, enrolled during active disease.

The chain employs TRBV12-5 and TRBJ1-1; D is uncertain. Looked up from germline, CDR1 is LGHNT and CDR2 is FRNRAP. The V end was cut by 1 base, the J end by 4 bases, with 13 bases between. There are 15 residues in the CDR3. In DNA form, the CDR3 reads TGTGCTAGTGGTTTGGAGAGCAGGTCAGGCACTGAAGCTTTCTTT. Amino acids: CASGLESRSGTEAFF.

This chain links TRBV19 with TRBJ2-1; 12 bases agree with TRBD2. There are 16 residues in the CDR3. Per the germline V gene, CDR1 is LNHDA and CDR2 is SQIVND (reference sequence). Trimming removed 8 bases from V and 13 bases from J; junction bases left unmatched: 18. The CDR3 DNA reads TGTGCCAGTGCAACTCTAGCGGGAGGGCCCCAGTCAAGTCAGTTCTTC. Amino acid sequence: CASATLAGGPQSSQFF.

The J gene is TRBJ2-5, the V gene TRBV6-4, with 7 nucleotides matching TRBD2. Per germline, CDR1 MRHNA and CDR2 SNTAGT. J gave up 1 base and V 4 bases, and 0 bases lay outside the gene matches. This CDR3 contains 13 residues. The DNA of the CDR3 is TGTGCCAGCAGTGCTAGCGGCCAAGAGACCCAGTACTTC. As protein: CASSASGQETQYF.

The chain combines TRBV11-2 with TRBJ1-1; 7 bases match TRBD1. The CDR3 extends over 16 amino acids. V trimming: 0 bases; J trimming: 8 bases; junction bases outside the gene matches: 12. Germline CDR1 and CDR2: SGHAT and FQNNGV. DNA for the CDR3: TGTGCCAGCAGCTTAGATCAGGCCAGGGGGATATCGGAAGCTTTCTTT. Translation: CASSLDQARGISEAFF. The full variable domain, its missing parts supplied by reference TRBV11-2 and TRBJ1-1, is EAGVAQSPRYKIIEKRQSVAFWCNPISGHATLYWYQQILGQGPKLLIQFQNNGVVDDSQLPKDRFSAERLKGVDSTLKIQPAKLEDSAVYLCASSLDQARGISEAFFGQGTRLTVV.

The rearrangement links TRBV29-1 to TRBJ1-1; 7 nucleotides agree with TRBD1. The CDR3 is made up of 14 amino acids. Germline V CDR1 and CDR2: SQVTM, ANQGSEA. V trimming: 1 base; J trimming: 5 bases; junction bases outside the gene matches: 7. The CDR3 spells CSVEVRQGGTEAFF. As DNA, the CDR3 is TGCAGCGTTGAAGTAAGACAGGGTGGGACTGAAGCTTTCTTT.

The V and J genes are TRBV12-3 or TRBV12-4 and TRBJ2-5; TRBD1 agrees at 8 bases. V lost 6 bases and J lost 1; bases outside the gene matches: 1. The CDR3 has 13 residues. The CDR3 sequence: CASRGQAQETQYF. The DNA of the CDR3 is TGTGCCAGCAGGGGACAGGCCCAAGAGACCCAGTACTTC.

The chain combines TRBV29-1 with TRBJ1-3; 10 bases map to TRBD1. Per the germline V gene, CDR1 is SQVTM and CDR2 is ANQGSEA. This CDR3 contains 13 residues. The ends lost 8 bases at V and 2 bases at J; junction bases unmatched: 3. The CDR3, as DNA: TGCAGCACCGGGACAGGGGCTGGAAACACCATATATTTT. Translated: CSTGTGAGNTIYF.

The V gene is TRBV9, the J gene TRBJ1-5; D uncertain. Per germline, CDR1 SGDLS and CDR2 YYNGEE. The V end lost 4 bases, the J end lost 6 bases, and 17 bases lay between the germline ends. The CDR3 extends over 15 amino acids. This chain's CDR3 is CASSTRHFQPQPQHF. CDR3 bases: TGTGCCAGCAGCACCCGACATTTTCAACCTCAGCCCCAGCATTTT.

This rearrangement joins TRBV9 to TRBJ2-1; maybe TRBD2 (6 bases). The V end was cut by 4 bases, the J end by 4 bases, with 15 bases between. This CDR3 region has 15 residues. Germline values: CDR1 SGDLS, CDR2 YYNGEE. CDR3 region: CASSTGTYFYNEQFF. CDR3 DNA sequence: TGTGCCAGCAGCACCGGGACTTATTTTTACAATGAGCAGTTCTTC.

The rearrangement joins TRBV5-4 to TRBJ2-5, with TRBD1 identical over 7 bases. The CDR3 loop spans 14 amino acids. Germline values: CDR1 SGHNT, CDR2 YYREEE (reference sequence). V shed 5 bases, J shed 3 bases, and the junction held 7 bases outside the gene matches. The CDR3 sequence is CASSHRQGEETQYF. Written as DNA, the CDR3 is TGTGCCAGCAGTCACCGTCAGGGGGAAGAGACCCAGTACTTC.